This TCR beta chain was captured in a study of spatial heterogeneity in lung cancer. This clonotype ranks as medium-sized. TCRdb reanalysed the 5' RACE reads using MiXCR and keeps one entry per CDR3 protein. Of some 4,100 distinct CDR3 sequences listed, 8.8% are singletons. Time point meaning: sample taken at primary tumor resection. The source is a female donor with early-stage non-small cell lung cancer. Sequenced material: normal lung tissue next to the tumor, taken at surgery.

CDR3 DNA: TGCGCCAGCAGCTTAGAGGGTCTTTATTACACAGATACGCAGTATTTT. It translates to CASSLEGLYYTDTQYF. V gene TRBV5-1 combines with J gene TRBJ2-3, with a possible D match to TRBD2 (5 bases). Trimming stripped 2 bases from V and 2 bases from J, with 15 bases between. The germline gives CDR1 SGHRS, CDR2 YFSETQ. This CDR3 is built from 16 residues.